These 18 T cell receptor beta chains were sequenced from one sample in a study of blood T cell repertoires in COVID-19. Assay: immunoSEQ multiplex PCR; the TCRdb copy retains only in-frame clones and omits some. Of 290,000 or so clones in the sample, 90% were seen once. Specimen: PBMCs or T cells enriched from blood (not recorded which). These receptors were collected from a woman aged 18 to 35 with acute COVID-19.

With regard to this clone: A read error may account for a junction end that differs from germline. The gene calls are TRBV3-1 (or the pseudogene TRBV3-2) and TRBJ1-4; D uncertain. This CDR3 region has 12 residues. The germline CDR1 and CDR2 sequences are LGHDT and YNNKEL (reference sequence). CDR3 nucleotides: TGTGCCAGCAGCCAAGGAGGATTCTCCCAGAGGTTT. Translated: CASSQGGFSQRF.

This chain links TRBV28 with TRBJ1-3, with 10 bases matching TRBD1. V shed 6 bases, J shed 3 bases, and the junction held 5 bases outside the gene matches. This CDR3 region has 15 residues. CDR1 is MDHEN, CDR2 SYDVKM, per germline. CDR3 nucleotides: TGTGCCAGCAGGACAGGGGGCGGGGATGGAAACACCATATATTTT. Amino acid sequence: CASRTGGGDGNTIYF.

V gene TRBV28 combines with J gene TRBJ1-2; 8 nucleotides align to TRBD1. The CDR3 consists of 19 residues. Germline CDR1 reads MDHEN; CDR2 reads SYDVKM. V lost 3 bases and J lost 7; bases outside the gene matches: 22. The CDR3 bases are TGTGCCAGCAGTTTTACGGCTCGGACCAGGACAGGGCGGATGGGTGGCTACACCTTC. Protein sequence: CASSFTARTRTGRMGGYTF.

CDR3 sequence (DNA): TGTGCCAGTAGTCCGAGAACAACTAATGAAAAACTGTTTTTT. The encoded protein is CASSPRTTNEKLFF. This sequence joins TRBV19 and TRBJ1-4; D gene ambiguous. The germline V gene encodes CDR1 LNHDA and CDR2 SQIVND (reference sequence). The V and J ends lost 5 bases and 0 bases respectively, with 7 bases between them. This CDR3 has 14 residues.

The chain has TRBV19 and TRBJ2-5; TRBD2 matches at 9 bases. CDR1 is LNHDA, CDR2 SQIVND, per germline (reference sequence). CDR3 size: 13 residues. V lost 3 bases to trimming and J lost 6 bases; unmatched junction nucleotides: 2. DNA of the CDR3: TGTGCCAGTAGTATGGGACTAGCACAGACCCAGTACTTC. Its translation is CASSMGLAQTQYF.

J is TRBJ2-5 and V is TRBV18; the match to TRBD1 covers 7 bases. In germline, CDR1 is KGHSH, CDR2 LQKENI. The CDR3 is made up of 15 amino acids. V was clipped by 3 bases and J by 3 bases; unmatched bases: 7. CDR3 amino acids: CASSPTYGTEETQYF. In DNA form, the CDR3 reads TGTGCCAGCTCACCGACTTATGGGACAGAAGAGACCCAGTACTTC.

This rearrangement joins TRBV11-2 to TRBJ2-7, with 8 bases that match TRBD2. With 6 bases clipped from V and 6 bases from J, the junction kept 13 bases outside the gene matches. The germline gives CDR1 SGHAT, CDR2 FQNNGV. This CDR3 has 15 residues. CDR3 amino acids: CASSREGGEGSEQYF. CDR3 in DNA: TGTGCCAGCAGTCGGGAGGGTGGAGAAGGGTCCGAGCAGTACTTC.

This sequence joins TRBV13 and TRBJ2-2; tentative D call: TRBD2 (6 bases). The CDR3 totals 15 residues. CDR1 PRHDT and CDR2 FYEKMQ come from the germline V gene (reference sequence). V was shortened by 7 bases and J by 6 bases, with 18 bases between the two germline ends. This CDR3 is CASTSTGVRPGELFF. The CDR3 bases are TGTGCCAGCACCTCTACGGGAGTCCGTCCCGGGGAGCTGTTTTTT.

As regards this clone: The same CDR3 also results from other DNA sequences found in this sample. The V gene is TRBV19, the J gene TRBJ1-1; no firm D call. CDR1 and CDR2 (germline): LNHDA, SQIVND (reference sequence). CDR3 length: 12 amino acids. The germline V and J ends were trimmed by 3 bases and 3 bases, with 5 bases remaining between them. The CDR3 DNA sequence: TGTGCCAGTAGTATCCGGGACACTGAAGCTTTCTTT. It codes for CASSIRDTEAFF.

This clone was found once. The V gene is TRBV30, the J gene TRBJ2-7; the D gene is possibly TRBD1 (5 bases). Between the trimmed V and J ends, which lost 3 bases and 3 bases, there was a span of 24 bases. Germline lookup yields CDR1 GTSNPN and CDR2 SVGIG (reference sequence). This CDR3 comprises 17 residues. CDR3 coding DNA: TGTGCCTGGAGCCATCCGTTCCGGTGGGGCAGCCTCTACGAGCAGTACTTC. Translation: CAWSHPFRWGSLYEQYF.

The V call is TRBV6-6, the J call TRBJ1-3, with TRBD1 matching 7 bases. Germline V gene data show CDR1 as MNHNY and CDR2 as SVGAGI (reference sequence). The junction had 9 bases not matched to a gene; V was cut back by 7 bases and J by 6 bases. The CDR3 is 14 residues long. CDR3 nucleotide sequence: TGTGCCAGCACCCACCCGGGACAGCCAAACACCATATATTTT. Its protein product is CASTHPGQPNTIYF.

The rearrangement joins TRBV3-1 (or the pseudogene TRBV3-2) to TRBJ2-5; 9 bases align to TRBD2. This CDR3 spans 17 amino acids. The J segment lost 1 base and the V segment lost 4 bases, leaving 10 bases of the junction unmatched. Germline V gene sequence: CDR1 LGHDT, CDR2 YNNKEL (reference sequence). In nucleotides, the CDR3 is TGTGCCAGCAGCCTGGAGGGGCTAGCGGGATCCCAAGAGACCCAGTACTTC. It encodes CASSLEGLAGSQETQYF.

This sequence joins TRBV7-3 and TRBJ1-3; weak D call: TRBD1 (5 bases). Per germline, CDR1 SGHTA and CDR2 FQGTGA. The CDR3 contains 15 residues. Trimming pared 1 base from V and 7 bases from J, leaving 14 bases between. As DNA, the CDR3 is TGTGCCAGCAGCTTAAGCGGGGACGGCTATAACACCATATATTTT. This encodes CASSLSGDGYNTIYF.

This clone was recorded once. The chain is built from TRBV3-1 (or the pseudogene TRBV3-2) and TRBJ2-5; TRBD2 agrees at 11 bases. V was pared by 1 base and J by 2 bases, with 3 bases of the junction left unmatched. Germline-derived CDR1 and CDR2 are LGHDT and YNNKEL (reference sequence). The CDR3 totals 16 residues. As DNA, the CDR3 is TGTGCCAGCAGCCAAGGACTAGCGGGACGTCAAGAGACCCAGTACTTC. Translated: CASSQGLAGRQETQYF.

The chain is built from TRBV28 and TRBJ1-3; D remains ambiguous. The CDR3 extends over 15 amino acids. Trimming stripped 3 bases from V and 0 bases from J, with 9 bases between. From germline, CDR1 is MDHEN and CDR2 SYDVKM. CDR3 protein: CASSFRVTSGNTIYF. In nucleotides, the CDR3 is TGTGCCAGCAGTTTTCGCGTCACCTCTGGAAACACCATATATTTT. The whole variable domain, remainder taken from reference TRBV28 and TRBJ1-3, is DVKVTQSSRYLVKRTGEKVFLECVQDMDHENMFWYRQDPGLGLRLIYFSYDVKMKEKGDIPEGYSVSREKKERFSLILESASTNQTSMYLCASSFRVTSGNTIYFGEGSWLTVV.

This clone was counted between two and nine times. The chain joins TRBV28 to TRBJ1-3, with 7 bases fitting TRBD1. Germline lookup yields CDR1 MDHEN and CDR2 SYDVKM. The V gene end was trimmed by 5 bases and the J gene end by 0 bases; junction bases not matched to a gene: 1. The CDR3 runs to 14 residues. The CDR3 here is CASSQGGSGNTIYF. CDR3 bases: TGTGCCAGCAGTCAGGGGGGCTCTGGAAACACCATATATTTT. The whole variable domain, filled in from reference TRBV28 and TRBJ1-3, reads DVKVTQSSRYLVKRTGEKVFLECVQDMDHENMFWYRQDPGLGLRLIYFSYDVKMKEKGDIPEGYSVSREKKERFSLILESASTNQTSMYLCASSQGGSGNTIYFGEGSWLTVV.

The rearrangement uses TRBV27 and TRBJ1-4, with D possibly being TRBD1 (5 bases). CDR1 is MNHEY and CDR2 is SMNVEV in the germline V gene (reference sequence). Between the trimmed V and J ends, which lost 2 bases and 2 bases, there was a span of 15 bases. The CDR3 sequence is 17 residues long. The CDR3 nucleotides read TGTGCCAGCAGTTTACGGACACCGCTCTCGACTAATGAAAAACTGTTTTTT. This gives the protein CASSLRTPLSTNEKLFF.

The genes are TRBV4-1 and TRBJ2-7; TRBD2 is a possible D gene (6 bases). Germline V gene sequence: CDR1 MGHRA, CDR2 YSYEKL. There are 13 residues in the CDR3. V lost 1 base and J 6 bases, leaving 10 bases between the germline ends. Here the CDR3 DNA reads TGCGCCAGCAGCCAAGGTATGGGGGGCGAGCAGTACTTC. Protein product: CASSQGMGGEQYF.